The 17 T cell receptor beta chains below come from one sample, sequenced in a study of T cells in Graves' hyperthyroidism and ophthalmopathy. Using RNA transcripts as the source, TCR beta CDR3 regions were amplified. The study used the HTBI primer set for a first-round RT-PCR of the TCR CDR3. TCRdb passed the multiplex PCR reads through MiXCR, listing each CDR3 protein once. The sample carries hundreds of thousands of distinct CDR3 sequences, 13% to 15% recorded once. Sequencing was performed on blood. The receptor source for this set is a woman aged 18-29 years with Graves' hyperthyroidism.

This clonotype was seen only a few times. The chain combines TRBV10-3 with TRBJ1-5; perhaps TRBD1 as D (5 bases). The CDR3 consists of 13 residues. Trimming removed 6 bases at V and 0 bases at J, with 6 bases between. CDR1 and CDR2 from the germline V gene are ENHRY and SYGVKD. CDR3 sequence reads: CAIRGHSNQPQHF. CDR3 DNA: TGTGCCATCAGGGGGCATAGCAATCAGCCCCAGCATTTT.

V is TRBV6-5 and J is TRBJ1-1; D is ambiguous. Germline assignment: CDR1 MNHEY and CDR2 SVGAGI. The CDR3 length is 15 residues. V lost 0 bases, J lost 1 base, and 9 bases lay in between. In DNA form, the CDR3 reads TGTGCCAGCAGTTACTCGACCGGATGGAACACTGAAGCTTTCTTT. Residues: CASSYSTGWNTEAFF.

In this sample, this clonotype turned up many times. The chain recombines TRBV30 with TRBJ2-1; 9 nucleotides align to TRBD2. Germline V lookup: CDR1 GTSNPN, CDR2 SVGIG (reference sequence). With 2 bases clipped from V and 13 bases from J, the junction kept 9 bases outside the gene matches. The CDR3 has 13 residues. CDR3 nucleotide sequence: TGTGCCTGGAGTCCCCCGGGGCTAGCGGGACAGTTCTTC. As protein: CAWSPPGLAGQFF.

The chain carries TRBV7-9 and TRBJ2-7, with D possibly matching TRBD2 (5 bases). V lost 6 bases and J lost 7, with 19 bases in between. The germline V gene encodes CDR1 SEHNR and CDR2 FQNEAQ (reference sequence). The length of the CDR3 is 14 residues. This chain's CDR3 is CASSLPGVPGEQYF. Written as DNA, the CDR3 is TGTGCCAGCAGTTTGCCCGGTGTCCCGGGGGAGCAGTACTTC.

This chain connects TRBV27 to TRBJ2-1, with D perhaps matching TRBD1 or TRBD2 (6 bases each). Looked up from germline, CDR1 is MNHEY and CDR2 is SMNVEV (reference sequence). The V end was cut by 3 bases, the J end by 1 base, with 13 bases between. CDR3 length equals 16 residues. The chain's CDR3 is CASSFLRGGSYNEQFF. The CDR3 region has the DNA TGTGCCAGCAGTTTTCTCAGGGGAGGATCCTACAATGAGCAGTTCTTC.

The chain has TRBV7-9 and TRBJ2-7; TRBD1 might be the D (8 bases). The CDR3 loop spans 13 amino acids. Trimming cost V 3 bases and J 6 bases, with 12 bases left between them. CDR1 and CDR2 from the germline V gene are SEHNR and FQNEAQ (reference sequence). The CDR3 DNA follows: TGTGCCAGCAGCTTCGGGGGGACAGGCGAGCAGTACTTC. Its translation: CASSFGGTGEQYF.

The rearrangement links TRBV7-9 to TRBJ1-1; D gene ambiguous. Trimming shortened V by 7 bases and J by 0 bases, and 9 bases separated the two germline ends. In germline, CDR1 is SEHNR, CDR2 FQNEAQ (reference sequence). CDR3 length: 13 residues. In nucleotides, the CDR3 is TGTGCCAGCAACGACGTCATGAACACTGAAGCTTTCTTT. Its translation: CASNDVMNTEAFF.

This clonotype was counted a few times. The chain has TRBV7-9 and TRBJ2-2; D is undetermined. Deletions cut 3 bases from V and 3 bases from J, with 14 bases between. This CDR3 has 16 amino acids. CDR1 and CDR2 from the germline V gene are SEHNR and FQNEAQ (reference sequence). CDR3 sequence (DNA): TGTGCCAGCAGCTTCCGGCCGACTGGGGACACCGGGGAGCTGTTTTTT. Residues: CASSFRPTGDTGELFF.

The rearrangement links TRBV11-2 to TRBJ1-2; TRBD1 matches at 10 bases. CDR1 SGHAT and CDR2 FQNNGV come from the germline V gene. With 5 bases clipped from V and 7 bases from J, the junction kept 10 bases outside the gene matches. This CDR3 is 15 amino acids long. The CDR3 sequence is CASSIGTGVNGGYTF. The CDR3 DNA reads TGTGCCAGCAGCATCGGGACAGGGGTAAATGGTGGCTACACCTTC.

This clonotype has just a few counts. The chain employs TRBV10-2 and TRBJ2-1; 11 bases fit TRBD2. CDR3 size: 16 residues. Germline V gene sequence: CDR1 WSHSY, CDR2 SAAADI. The junction had 9 bases not matched to a gene; V was cut back by 4 bases and J by 7 bases. The CDR3 sequence: CASSALLAGVRNEQFF. DNA for the CDR3: TGCGCCAGCAGTGCCCTACTAGCGGGAGTACGTAATGAGCAGTTCTTC.

The chain recombines TRBV10-1 with TRBJ2-1, with 9 bases lining up with TRBD1. Germline assignment: CDR1 WNHNN and CDR2 SYGVQD (reference sequence). The CDR3 sequence is 16 residues long. V shed 0 bases, J shed 8 bases, and the junction held 8 bases outside the gene matches. The DNA for the CDR3 is TGCGCCAGCAGTGAGTCGGGTGGGACAGGGTCGGATGAGCAGTTCTTC. It codes for CASSESGGTGSDEQFF.

The sample holds many counts of this clonotype. J is TRBJ1-1 and V is TRBV6-1; D is uncertain. V lost 4 bases to trimming and J lost 1 base, with 10 bases between them. CDR1 and CDR2 (germline): MNHNS, SASEGT. The CDR3 loop spans 14 amino acids. Here the CDR3 reads CASSARPRNTEAFF. The CDR3 region has the DNA TGTGCCAGCAGTGCTAGACCGAGGAACACTGAAGCTTTCTTT.

This clonotype was seen at least ten times. This chain joins TRBV6-6 and TRBJ2-7; 8 positions match TRBD1. Germline values: CDR1 MNHNY, CDR2 SVGAGI (reference sequence). The CDR3 has 17 amino acids. Trimming took 1 base from V and 2 from J; bases not matched to a gene: 10. The CDR3 DNA sequence: TGTGCCAGCAGTTACTTCTCCTGGACAGGGAACCCCTACGAGCAGTACTTC. Translated, it gives CASSYFSWTGNPYEQYF.

V is TRBV25-1 and J is TRBJ2-2, with D unclear. This CDR3 contains 14 residues. Trimming shortened V by 4 bases and J by 7 bases, and 13 bases separated the two germline ends. CDR1 and CDR2 (germline): MGHDK, SYGVNS. The CDR3 sequence is CASSVQVVGGELFF. The CDR3 DNA is TGTGCCAGCAGTGTTCAGGTCGTAGGCGGGGAGCTGTTTTTT.

The chain links TRBV18 to TRBJ2-1; perhaps TRBD1 as D (6 bases). Trimming removed 5 bases from V and 5 bases from J, with 19 bases in between. There are 16 residues in the CDR3. CDR1 and CDR2 from the germline V gene are KGHSH and LQKENI. CDR3 sequence: CASSKGPLTGNNEQFF. For the CDR3, the DNA is TGTGCCAGCTCAAAGGGCCCCCTAACAGGGAACAATGAGCAGTTCTTC. The full variable domain, with the rest looked up from reference TRBV18 and TRBJ2-1, is NAGVMQNPRHLVRRRGQEARLRCSPMKGHSHVYWYRQLPEEGLKFMVYLQKENIIDESGMPKERFSAEFPKEGPSILRIQQVVRGDSAAYFCASSKGPLTGNNEQFFGPGTRLTVL.

This clonotype was detected once. The chain joins TRBV28 to TRBJ2-7, with TRBD1 identical over 8 bases. Germline V CDR1 and CDR2: MDHEN, SYDVKM. The CDR3 totals 14 residues. The trim removed 6 bases at V and 5 bases at J, leaving 9 bases unmatched. Here the CDR3 DNA reads TGTGCCAGCAGCCCAGGGGGCTATGTGAACGAGCAGTACTTC. This gives the protein CASSPGGYVNEQYF.

This chain connects TRBV3-1 to TRBJ1-5; D unclear. This CDR3 has 16 amino acids. CDR1 LGHDT and CDR2 YNNKEL come from the germline V gene (reference sequence). Trimming pared 1 base from V and 0 bases from J, leaving 10 bases between. As DNA, the CDR3 is TGTGCCAGCAGCCAAGGTAGTCACTTTAGCAATCAGCCCCAGCATTTT. This encodes CASSQGSHFSNQPQHF. The variable domain in full, with the rest retrieved from reference TRBV3-1 and TRBJ1-5, is DTAVSQTPKYLVTQMGNDKSIKCEQNLGHDTMYWYKQDSKKFLKIMFSYNNKELIINETVPNRFSPKSPDKAHLNLHINSLELGDSAVYFCASSQGSHFSNQPQHFGDGTRLSIL.